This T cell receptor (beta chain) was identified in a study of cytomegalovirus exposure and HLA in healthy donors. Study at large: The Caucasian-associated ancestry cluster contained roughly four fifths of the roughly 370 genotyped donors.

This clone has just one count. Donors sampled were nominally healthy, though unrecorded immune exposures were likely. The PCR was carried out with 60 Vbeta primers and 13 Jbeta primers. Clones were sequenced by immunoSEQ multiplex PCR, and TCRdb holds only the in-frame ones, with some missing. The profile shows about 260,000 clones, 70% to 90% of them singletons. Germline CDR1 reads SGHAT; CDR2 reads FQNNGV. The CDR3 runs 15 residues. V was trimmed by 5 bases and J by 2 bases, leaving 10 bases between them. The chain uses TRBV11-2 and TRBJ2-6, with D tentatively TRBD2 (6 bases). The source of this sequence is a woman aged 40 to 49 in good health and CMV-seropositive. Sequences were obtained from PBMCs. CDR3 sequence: CASSPGSPGANVLTF. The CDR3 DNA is TGTGCCAGCAGCCCCGGGAGCCCTGGGGCCAACGTCCTGACTTTC.